This entry features one T cell receptor (beta chain) sequence. Antigen: not known. The sample is drawn from a study of shared clonotypes between healthy human individuals. Everyone who donated was a Caucasian adult who lived in Nashville, Tennessee. Memory CD4+ cells were the fraction left after CD45RA+ naive selection. The CDR3 totals 14 residues. CDR1 and CDR2 from the germline V gene are MNHNS and SASEGT. After removal of 2 bases from V and 6 bases from J, the junction contained 3 bases not matched to a gene. Study results and limitations: Estimated richness values were generally larger in naive subsets than in memory subsets.

Running of the assay took place at deep level. TCRdb keeps only in-frame clones here, not all; method: immunoSEQ multiplex PCR. This sample has a few million clones; about 90% occur once, and the top ten carry 0.37%. The J gene is TRBJ1-2, the V gene TRBV6-1; TRBD1 matches at 10 bases. This sequence was found in a man younger than 30 in good health. Some clones in this sample may be carry-over from other donors' samples. The sample taken for sequencing was naive CD4+ T cells from PBMCs. Subset here: CD45RA+ positively selected. CDR3: CASSERGTGDGYTF. DNA for the CDR3: TGTGCCAGCAGTGAAAGGGGGACAGGGGATGGCTACACCTTC.